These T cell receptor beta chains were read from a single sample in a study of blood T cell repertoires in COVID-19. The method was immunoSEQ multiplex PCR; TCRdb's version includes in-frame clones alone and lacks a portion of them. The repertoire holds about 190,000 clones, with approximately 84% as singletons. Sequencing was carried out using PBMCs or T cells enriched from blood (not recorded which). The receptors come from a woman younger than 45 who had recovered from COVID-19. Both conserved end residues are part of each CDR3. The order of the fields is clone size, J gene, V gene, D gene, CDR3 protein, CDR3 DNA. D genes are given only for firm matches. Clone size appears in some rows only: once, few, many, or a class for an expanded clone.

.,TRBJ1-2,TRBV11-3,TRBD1,CASSLGTDGYTF,TGTGCCAGCAGCTTGGGGACAGATGGCTACACCTTC
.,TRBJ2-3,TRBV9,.,CASSVGPTSPLTDTQYF,TGTGCCAGCAGCGTAGGGCCGACTAGTCCCCTCACAGATACGCAGTATTTT
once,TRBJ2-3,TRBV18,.,CASSPRVTTTDTQYF,TGTGCCAGCTCACCACGGGTGACAACCACAGATACGCAGTATTTT
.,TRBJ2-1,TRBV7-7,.,CASSLIPGETDEQFF,TGTGCTAGCAGCTTAATCCCAGGGGAGACGGATGAGCAGTTCTTC
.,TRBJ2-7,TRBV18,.,CASSPEGHEQYF,TGTGCCAGCTCACCAGAGGGTCACGAGCAGTACTTC
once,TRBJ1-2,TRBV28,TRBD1,CASSSPGDRHNNYGYTF,TGTGCCAGCAGCTCGCCTGGGGACAGGCATAATAACTATGGCTACACCTTC
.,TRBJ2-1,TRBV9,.,CASSVGGGAYNEQFF,TGTGCCAGCAGCGTGGGGGGAGGCGCCTACAATGAGCAGTTCTTC
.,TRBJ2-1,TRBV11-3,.,CASSLGQSSSYNEQFF,TGTGCCAGCAGCCTCGGACAGTCGAGCTCCTACAATGAGCAGTTCTTC
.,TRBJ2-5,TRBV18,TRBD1,CASSPLGQGKTQYF,TGTGCCAGCTCACCGCTTGGACAGGGGAAGACCCAGTACTTC
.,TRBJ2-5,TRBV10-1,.,CASSGGGARETQYF,TGCGCCAGCAGTGGCGGGGGCGCACGAGAGACCCAGTACTTC
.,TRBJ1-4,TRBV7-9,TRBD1,CACRDRDLRNEKLFF,TGTGCCTGCCGGGACAGGGACTTACGGAATGAAAAACTGTTTTTT
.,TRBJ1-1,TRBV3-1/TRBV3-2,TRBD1,CASSQDHRKQGNEFEAFF,TGTGCCAGCAGCCAAGATCATCGAAAACAGGGGAATGAGTTTGAAGCTTTCTTT
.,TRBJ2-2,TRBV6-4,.,CASSAQGFTGELFF,TGTGCCAGCAGTGCACAGGGTTTCACCGGGGAGCTGTTTTTT
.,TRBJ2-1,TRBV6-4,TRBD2,CASSDRLAGENEQFF,TGTGCCAGCAGTGACCGGCTAGCGGGGGAAAATGAGCAGTTCTTC
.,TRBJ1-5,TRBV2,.,CASSSTRGGVSQPQHF,TGTGCCAGCAGCTCCACCCGGGGAGGGGTTAGTCAGCCCCAGCATTTT
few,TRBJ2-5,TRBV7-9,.,CASSPPLRLGETQYF,TGTGCCAGCAGCCCTCCCTTGCGCCTCGGAGAGACCCAGTACTTC
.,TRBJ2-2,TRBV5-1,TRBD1,CASSLYGRGPGIGAGELFF,TGCGCCAGCAGCTTGTACGGCAGGGGGCCGGGGATAGGAGCCGGGGAGCTGTTTTTT
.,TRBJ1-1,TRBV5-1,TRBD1,CASSRQGSGTEAFF,TGCGCCAGCAGCAGACAGGGTTCGGGCACTGAAGCTTTCTTT
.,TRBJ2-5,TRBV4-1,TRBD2,CASSQGLAGARGETQYF,TGCGCCAGCAGCCAAGGACTAGCGGGAGCGAGAGGAGAGACCCAGTACTTC
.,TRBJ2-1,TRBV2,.,CASSEVRGSANEQFF,TGTGCCAGCAGTGAAGTCAGAGGCTCCGCCAATGAGCAGTTCTTC
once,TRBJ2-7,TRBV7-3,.,CASSFGHIYEQYF,TGTGCCAGCAGCTTCGGACACATCTACGAGCAGTACTTC
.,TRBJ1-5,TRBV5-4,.,CASSNLGVNQPQHF,TGTGCCAGCAGCAACCTAGGGGTGAATCAGCCCCAGCATTTT